This T cell receptor (beta chain) came from a study of cytomegalovirus exposure and HLA in healthy donors. For the study at large: The approximately 670 first-cohort repertoires shared a platform with the 130 or so validation repertoires, as reported in a later analysis.

The germline gives CDR1 MNHEY, CDR2 SMNVEV (reference sequence). With V trimmed by 3 bases and J by 1 base, 8 bases remained unmatched. This CDR3 region has 19 residues. Using immunoSEQ multiplex PCR, the repertoire was profiled, and TCRdb retains in-frame clones only, with some absent. The sample has 97,000 or so clones; about 95% are singletons. The material sequenced was PBMCs. The chain links TRBV27 to TRBJ2-1; 14 positions match TRBD2. This TCR was recovered from a woman under 30 in good health and CMV-seronegative. The CDR3 DNA follows: TGTGCCAGCAGTTTCGGTACCGGGACTAGCGGGGGATCCTACAATGAGCAGTTCTTC. It codes for CASSFGTGTSGGSYNEQFF.